The clone carrying this T cell receptor beta chain was detected a few times. Its specificity is unknown. The protocol was immunoSEQ multiplex PCR, while the TCRdb copy is restricted to in-frame clones and leaves out a portion. The repertoire includes more than 65,000 clones, around 84% of them detected once, and more than 2% sits in the top ten. The trim removed 5 bases at V and 7 bases at J, leaving 9 bases unmatched. The CDR3 runs 14 residues. CDR1 is SGHDT, CDR2 YYEEEE, per germline. This entry comes from a study of OX40 agonist ivuxolimab in advanced cancers. Overall study context: As their treatment, patients were administered ivuxolimab, an agonistic anti-OX40 (CD134) antibody. The dose-escalation cohort had hepatocellular carcinoma, melanoma, renal cell or head and neck cancer. General observations from the study: With doses of 0.1-3.0 mg/kg, partial responders showed among the lowest clonal expansion. Which antigen the expanded peripheral T cells recognized is unknown.

This specimen was CD4+ or CD8+ T cells sorted from blood, taken in a trial of the OX40 agonist ivuxolimab. The sequence derives from an adult with an advanced solid tumor such as melanoma, head and neck, liver or kidney cancer. V gene TRBV5-6 combines with J gene TRBJ1-5; TRBD1 matches 7 bases. CDR3 sequence: CASSSGTASQPQHF. The CDR3, as DNA: TGTGCCAGCAGTTCCGGGACAGCGAGCCAGCCCCAGCATTTT.